This TCR beta chain was recorded in a study of beta chain features in type 1 diabetes (dated by TCRdb to the late 2010s). With regard to the full study: Mean age, gender distribution, total cell number and subset yield did not differ between patients and healthy donors. Across all samples, fewer than 130 million sorted cells were examined, and cell number per subset correlated strongly with RNA yield. In the study, recently diagnosed type 1 diabetes patients and matched healthy donors were compared on the TCRB repertoires of their sorted circulating CD4+ T cell subsets. Whereas all 28 donors provided naive and central memory subsets, regulatory and stem cell-like memory subsets were isolated from just 8 patients and about 8 healthy donors.

Points on this clone: This receptor's antigen is unknown. Per-base qualities were not stored, and no clone one base away is much larger.

What the research found in general, with its limitations: PCR might favor shorter templates, but patient and control samples were amplified and corrected together, so any skew would affect both groups equally. Sequencing cDNA rather than genomic DNA could over-represent highly expressing activated cells, although activation and CD3 levels did not differ between groups. Patients with type 1 diabetes made fewer insertions and deleted more nucleotides at VDJ recombination sites, implying thymic rearrangement abnormalities. Type 1 diabetes patients showed a moderate but significant shortening of TCRB CDR3 length in all four CD4+ subsets. Naive, central memory and regulatory TCRB repertoires appeared more similar among patients than among healthy donors. Because small numbers of individuals were included in the HLA sub-analyses, any influence of HLA type on TCRB rearrangement was left unresolved.

Each donor gave one peripheral blood draw, around 0.12 L on average, collected into heparinised tubes. Naive, central memory, regulatory and stem cell-like memory CD4+ T cells were sorted on a BD FACSAria II using a panel including CD45RO, CCR7, CD25, CD127, CD95 and CD27. All sorted populations exceeded 95% purity. PBMCs were separated immediately by Lymphoprep density gradient centrifugation and were stained directly, without being cultured. So that batch effects would be minimized, each experiment stained and sorted samples in pairs, pairing one healthy donor with one patient. The entire isolated RNA was reverse transcribed using the High Capacity cDNA Reverse Transcription Kit, and thus expressed TCRB transcripts were sequenced. Deep immunoSEQ sequencing was performed on naive, central memory and regulatory T cell samples, with an average of around 3.5 million total reads per sample. Sorted cells were lysed in RLT buffer, and RNA was extracted using DNase-treated RNeasy Micro or Mini kits according to cell number. To prevent cross-contamination, each cell subset was processed individually, whereas patient and healthy donor samples were processed jointly. TCRB sequences were amplified from cDNA with the immunoSEQ multiplex PCR, producing 87-bp fragments spanning the CDR3 region. Sequencing of the amplicons was performed on the Illumina HiSeq platform. On the authors' methods: PCR bias was corrected computationally using synthetic template baselines, and reads within Hamming distance 2 were collapsed, with unmergeable singletons discarded. Reads were aligned against IMGT so that V, D and J genes, CDR3 length and insertions or deletions at six rearrangement sites could be assigned. Within each subset, clonotype counts were normalized to sorted cell number, and only after that were true diversity and Gini coefficients computed with the tcR R package. The overlap coefficient, calculated on TCRB nucleotide sequences, was used to measure repertoire sharing. Out-of-frame TCRB sequences from naive cells were analyzed as a proxy for the pre-selection repertoire. Not all clones reach the TCRdb copy of this immuneACCESS table, which keeps in-frame sequences only. Checked studies attribute under half of the gap to unresolved V genes and leave the rest unexplained. Clonal size and the V and J genes are those of that table, whereas D and trimming came from the DNA. Here the sample has under 300,000 clones; 16% occur a single time. The ten largest make up 0.07% to 0.095% of the sample.

Taken from the germline V gene, the CDR1 and CDR2 loops are SGHDN and FVKESK. The CDR3 runs 16 amino acids, cysteine and phenylalanine included. Only CDR3 DNA is held: 48 bases, read in frame from base 1. V loses 4 bases at its end and J loses 5 bases; junction bases beyond the gene matches: 7. The sequence derives from a man aged 30 to 45 with type 1 diabetes. The sequence joins TRBV14 to TRBJ2-1, with 11 bases matching TRBD2. What was sequenced was naive CD4+ T cells from blood. The sample's cell subset or site, from its label and the paper: true naive CD4+ T cells. The sequenced DNA: TGTGCCAGCAGCCTGATAGCGGGAGGGCCAGACAATGAGCAGTTCTTC. Its protein product is CASSLIAGGPDNEQFF. With all but the CDR3 taken from the reference TRBV14 and TRBJ2-1 genes, the full variable domain is: EAGVTQFPSHSVIEKGQTVTLRCDPISGHDNLYWYRRVMGKEIKFLLHFVKESKQDESGMPNNRFLAERTGGTYSTLKVQPAELEDSGVYFCASSLIAGGPDNEQFFGPGTRLTVL.